A single T cell receptor (beta chain) is shown here with its context. As yet, its antigen is unknown. One entry per CDR3 protein results from TCRdb running MiXCR on the reads. Counted here are a few hundred thousand distinct CDR3 sequences, about 39% occurring once; the ten biggest clones make up around 48%. The source of the sample is a study of T cell repertoires in cytomegalovirus infection. Whole-study context: Signatures in public TCR beta sequences pointed to both CMV infection and matching HLA type.

Study observations and caveats: The response measured ex vivo was dominated by TCR beta clonotypes (HLA-C-restricted and CMV-specific).

The CDR3 extends over 13 amino acids. V lost 5 bases and J lost 5, with 13 bases in between. Germline assignment: CDR1 MGHRA and CDR2 YSYEKL. This sequence originates from a human donor in good health (CMV status not recorded). Some clones in this sample may be carry-over from other donors' samples. The sample consisted of cultured PBMCs, taken from culture after CMV antigen stimulation. The chain combines TRBV4-1 with TRBJ2-7; possibly TRBD2 for D (5 bases). CDR3 in DNA: TGCGCCAGCAGCTCTAGCAATTTCAACGAGCAGTACTTC. Its protein is CASSSSNFNEQYF.